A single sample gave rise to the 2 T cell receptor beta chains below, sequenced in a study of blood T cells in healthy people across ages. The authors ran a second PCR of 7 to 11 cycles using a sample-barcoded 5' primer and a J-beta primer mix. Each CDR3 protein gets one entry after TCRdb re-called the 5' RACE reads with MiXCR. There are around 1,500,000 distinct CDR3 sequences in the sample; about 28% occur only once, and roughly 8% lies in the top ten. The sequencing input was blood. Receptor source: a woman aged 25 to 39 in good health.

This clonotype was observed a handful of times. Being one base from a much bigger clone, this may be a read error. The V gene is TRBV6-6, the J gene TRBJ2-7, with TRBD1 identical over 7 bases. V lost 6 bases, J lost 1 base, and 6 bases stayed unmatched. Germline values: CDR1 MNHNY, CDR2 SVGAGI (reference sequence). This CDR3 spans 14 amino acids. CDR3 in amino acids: CASRGRQGSYEQYF. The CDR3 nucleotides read TGTGCCAGCAGGGGCCGACAGGGTTCCTACGAGCAGTACTTC.

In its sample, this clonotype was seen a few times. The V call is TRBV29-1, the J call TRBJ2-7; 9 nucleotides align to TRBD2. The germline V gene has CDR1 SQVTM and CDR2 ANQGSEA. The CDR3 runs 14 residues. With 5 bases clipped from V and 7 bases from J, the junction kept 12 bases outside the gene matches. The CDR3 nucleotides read TGCAGCGTTCGACTAGCGCGGGAGGGGGGTGAGCAGTACTTC. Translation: CSVRLAREGGEQYF.